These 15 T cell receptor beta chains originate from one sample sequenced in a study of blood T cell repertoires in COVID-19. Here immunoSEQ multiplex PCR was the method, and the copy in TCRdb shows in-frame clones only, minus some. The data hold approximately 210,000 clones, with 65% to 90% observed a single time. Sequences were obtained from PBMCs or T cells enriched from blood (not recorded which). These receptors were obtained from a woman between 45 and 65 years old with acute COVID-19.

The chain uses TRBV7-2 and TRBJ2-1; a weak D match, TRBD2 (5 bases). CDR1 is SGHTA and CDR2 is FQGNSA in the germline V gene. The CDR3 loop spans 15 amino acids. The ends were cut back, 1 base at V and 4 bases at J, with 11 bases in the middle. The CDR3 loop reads CASSLGIGLYNEQFF. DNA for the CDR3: TGTGCCAGCAGCTTAGGCATCGGACTTTACAATGAGCAGTTCTTC.

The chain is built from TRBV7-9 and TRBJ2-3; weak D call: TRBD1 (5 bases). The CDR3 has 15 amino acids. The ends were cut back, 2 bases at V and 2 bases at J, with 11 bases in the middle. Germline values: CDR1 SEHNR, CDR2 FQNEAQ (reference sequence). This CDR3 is CASSLSRQITDTQYF. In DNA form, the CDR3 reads TGTGCCAGCAGCTTATCCCGACAGATCACAGATACGCAGTATTTT.

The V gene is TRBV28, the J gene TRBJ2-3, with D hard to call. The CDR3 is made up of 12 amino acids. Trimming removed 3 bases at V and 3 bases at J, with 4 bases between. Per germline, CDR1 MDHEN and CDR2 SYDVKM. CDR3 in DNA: TGTGCCAGCAGTTTTCAAACAGATACGCAGTATTTT. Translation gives CASSFQTDTQYF. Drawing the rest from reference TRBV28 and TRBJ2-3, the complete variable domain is DVKVTQSSRYLVKRTGEKVFLECVQDMDHENMFWYRQDPGLGLRLIYFSYDVKMKEKGDIPEGYSVSREKKERFSLILESASTNQTSMYLCASSFQTDTQYFGPGTRLTVL.

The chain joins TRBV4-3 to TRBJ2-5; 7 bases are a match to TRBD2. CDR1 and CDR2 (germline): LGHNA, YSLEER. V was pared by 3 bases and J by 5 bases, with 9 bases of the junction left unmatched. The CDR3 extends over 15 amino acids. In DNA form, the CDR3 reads TGCGCCAGCAGCCACACGAGGGAGGGGTATGAGACCCAGTACTTC. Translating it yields CASSHTREGYETQYF.

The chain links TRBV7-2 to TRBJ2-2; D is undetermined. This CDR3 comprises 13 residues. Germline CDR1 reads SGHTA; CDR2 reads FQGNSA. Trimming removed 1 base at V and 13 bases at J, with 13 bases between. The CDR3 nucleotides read TGTGCCAGCAGCTTAGATATACGCCGGGTGCTGTTTTTT. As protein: CASSLDIRRVLFF.

The CDR3 bases are TGTGCCAGCGGCCGCAATGAGCAGTTCTTC. Translation: CASGRNEQFF. The rearrangement links TRBV27 to TRBJ2-1; no clear D. CDR3 length: 10 amino acids. V was shortened by 8 bases and J by 6 bases, with 5 bases between the two germline ends. CDR1 is MNHEY and CDR2 is SMNVEV in the germline V gene (reference sequence).

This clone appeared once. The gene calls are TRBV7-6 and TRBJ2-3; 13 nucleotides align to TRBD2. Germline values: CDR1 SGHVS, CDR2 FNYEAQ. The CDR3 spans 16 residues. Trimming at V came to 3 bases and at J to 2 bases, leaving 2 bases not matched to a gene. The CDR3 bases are TGTGCCAGCAGCTTTACTAGCGGGGGGGACACAGATACGCAGTATTTT. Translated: CASSFTSGGDTDTQYF. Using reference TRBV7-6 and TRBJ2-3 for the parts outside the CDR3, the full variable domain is GAGVSQSPRYKVTKRGQDVALRCDPISGHVSLYWYRQALGQGPEFLTYFNYEAQQDKSGLPNDRFSAERPEGSISTLTIQRTEQRDSAMYRCASSFTSGGDTDTQYFGPGTRLTVL.

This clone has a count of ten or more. The CDR3 here is CASSLRTGGYYEQYF. CDR3 sequence (DNA): TGCGCCAGCAGCTTGAGGACAGGGGGTTACTACGAGCAGTACTTC. The chain carries TRBV5-1 and TRBJ2-7; 10 bases align to TRBD1. V shed 1 base, J shed 3 bases, and the junction held 4 bases outside the gene matches. CDR3 length: 15 residues. Germline V lookup: CDR1 SGHRS, CDR2 YFSETQ.

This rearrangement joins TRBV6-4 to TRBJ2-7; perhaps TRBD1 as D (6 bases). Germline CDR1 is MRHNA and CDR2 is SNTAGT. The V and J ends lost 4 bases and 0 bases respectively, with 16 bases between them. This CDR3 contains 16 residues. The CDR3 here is CASSGAQGTNSYEQYF. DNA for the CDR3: TGTGCCAGCAGTGGTGCGCAGGGGACGAACTCCTACGAGCAGTACTTC.

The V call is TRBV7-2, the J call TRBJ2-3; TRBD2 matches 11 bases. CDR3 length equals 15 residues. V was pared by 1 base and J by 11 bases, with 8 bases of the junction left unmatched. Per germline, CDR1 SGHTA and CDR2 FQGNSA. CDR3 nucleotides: TGTGCCAGCAGCTTAGATTTAGCGGGGGGGCAGATGCAGTATTTT. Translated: CASSLDLAGGQMQYF.

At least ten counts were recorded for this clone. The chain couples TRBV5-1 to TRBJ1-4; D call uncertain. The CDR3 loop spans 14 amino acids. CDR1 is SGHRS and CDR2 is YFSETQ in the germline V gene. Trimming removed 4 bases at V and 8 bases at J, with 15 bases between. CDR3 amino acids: CASSLGENHEKLFF. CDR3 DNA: TGCGCCAGCAGCCTCGGGGAAAACCACGAAAAACTGTTTTTT.

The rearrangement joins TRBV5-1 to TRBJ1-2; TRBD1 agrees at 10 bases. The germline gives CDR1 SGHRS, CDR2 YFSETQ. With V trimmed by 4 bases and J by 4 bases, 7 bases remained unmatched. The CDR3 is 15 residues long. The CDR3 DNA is TGCGCCAGCAGCGAGGGACAGGGGTTTGGCTATGGCTACACCTTC. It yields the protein CASSEGQGFGYGYTF.

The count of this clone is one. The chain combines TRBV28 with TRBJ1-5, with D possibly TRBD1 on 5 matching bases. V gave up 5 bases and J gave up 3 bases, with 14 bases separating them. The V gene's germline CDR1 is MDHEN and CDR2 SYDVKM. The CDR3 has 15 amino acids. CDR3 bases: TGTGCCAGCAGTCCAAACCAGGGATTCAATCAGCCCCAGCATTTT. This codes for CASSPNQGFNQPQHF.

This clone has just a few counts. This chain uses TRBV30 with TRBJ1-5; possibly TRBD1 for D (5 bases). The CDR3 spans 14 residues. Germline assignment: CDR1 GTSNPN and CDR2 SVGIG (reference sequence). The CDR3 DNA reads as TGTAAAGGTCCTTCGGGACTGTGGGCGGGGGCCCAGCATTTT. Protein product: CKGPSGLWAGAQHF. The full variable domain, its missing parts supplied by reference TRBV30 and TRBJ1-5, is SQTIHQWPATLVQPVGSPLSLECTVEGTSNPNLYWYRQAAGRGLQLLFYSVGIGQISSEVPQNLSASRPQDRQFILSSKKLLLSDSGFYLCKGPSGLWAGAQHFGDGTRLSIL.

The CDR3 reads CASSLGDTVSNQPQHF. In nucleotides, the CDR3 is TGTGCCAGCAGCCTAGGGGACACCGTTAGCAATCAGCCCCAGCATTTT. V and J are TRBV7-2 and TRBJ1-5; the D gene is possibly TRBD1 (6 bases). This CDR3 is built from 16 residues. Per germline, CDR1 SGHTA and CDR2 FQGNSA. V was shortened by 5 bases and J by 0 bases, with 14 bases between the two germline ends.